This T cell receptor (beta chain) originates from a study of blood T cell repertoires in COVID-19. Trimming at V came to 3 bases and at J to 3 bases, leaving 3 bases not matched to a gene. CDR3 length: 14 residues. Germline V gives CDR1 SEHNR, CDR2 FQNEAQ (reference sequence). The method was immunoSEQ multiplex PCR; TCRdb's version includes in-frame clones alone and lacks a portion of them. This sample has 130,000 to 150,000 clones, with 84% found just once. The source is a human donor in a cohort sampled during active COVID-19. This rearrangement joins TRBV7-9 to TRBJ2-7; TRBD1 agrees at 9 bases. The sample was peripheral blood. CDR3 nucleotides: TGTGCCAGCAGCTTGGCGGGACAGGGCTACGAGCAGTACTTC. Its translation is CASSLAGQGYEQYF.